These T cell receptor beta chains were read from a single sample in a study of brain T cells in children with intractable seizures. Profiling relied on immunoSEQ multiplex PCR, and the TCRdb table lists in-frame clones only, not all of them. The data show about 22,000 clones, 85% to 95% seen once. The sequences come from peripheral blood, collected at surgery. The receptors come from a boy aged 10-17 years with focal cortical dysplasia and intractable seizures. The CDR3 runs from the conserved cysteine through the conserved F or W. Each record gives: V gene, D gene, clone size, J gene, CDR3 DNA, CDR3 protein. The D gene is left open where the match is weak. Clone size appears in some rows only: once, few, many, or a class for an expanded clone.

TRBV7-9,TRBD1,.,TRBJ1-4,TGTGCCAGCAGCAGCCGGACAGGGGGCGATGAAAAACTGTTTTTT,CASSSRTGGDEKLFF
TRBV28,TRBD1,.,TRBJ1-6,TGTGCCAGCAGTGCCCCGGCTGGACAGGGGAGTTCACCCCTCCACTTT,CASSAPAGQGSSPLHF
TRBV7-9,TRBD1,.,TRBJ1-1,TGTGCCAGCAGCTTGGAAGGACAGGACGCTTTCTTT,CASSLEGQDAFF
TRBV5-1,.,.,TRBJ1-1,TGCGCCAGCAGCTTGCATGGATCCAATGAAGCTTTCTTT,CASSLHGSNEAFF
TRBV11-2,.,.,TRBJ1-3,TGTGCCAGCAGCTACGGTGCAGGGGCCGGAAACACCATATATTTT,CASSYGAGAGNTIYF
TRBV20-1,.,once,TRBJ1-2,TGCAGTGCGCTGCACAGGGTTGGCTACACCTTC,CSALHRVGYTF
TRBV7-6,.,.,TRBJ2-1,TGTGCCAGCAGCTTAGCTAGGCGGGGATACAATGAGCAGTTCTTC,CASSLARRGYNEQFF
TRBV9,.,.,TRBJ2-1,TGTGCCAGCAGCCCGCCCTACAATGAGCAGTTCTTC,CASSPPYNEQFF
TRBV14,.,.,TRBJ1-1,TGTGCCAGCAGTAGGACAGCCCGGATGAACACTGAAGCTTTCTTT,CASSRTARMNTEAFF
TRBV29-1,TRBD1,.,TRBJ1-1,TGCAGCGTTGGGGACAGGGGAGACACTGAAGCTTTCTTT,CSVGDRGDTEAFF
TRBV28,.,.,TRBJ1-2,TGTGCCAGCAGTTTAGGGGGGGCGTCTCCGATCTATGGCTACACCTTC,CASSLGGASPIYGYTF
TRBV29-1,TRBD2,.,TRBJ2-5,TGCAGCGCCGGAGCGGGAGGGACTGGGGAGACCCAGTACTTC,CSAGAGGTGETQYF
TRBV27,TRBD2,.,TRBJ2-7,TGTGCCAGCAGTTTATTGGCTAGCGGGGGGCCGGGGGAGCAGTACTTC,CASSLLASGGPGEQYF
TRBV9,.,.,TRBJ2-7,TGTGCCAGCAGCGTGTCTTCGGGACTCCGATCCTACGAGCAGTACTTC,CASSVSSGLRSYEQYF
TRBV19,.,large,TRBJ2-7,TGTGCCAGTAGTAAGATCGGGGGACTCGACGAGCAGTACTTC,CASSKIGGLDEQYF
TRBV2,TRBD2,once,TRBJ2-1,TGTGCCAGCCAGTTAGCGGGGAACAATGAGCAGTTCTTC,CASQLAGNNEQFF
TRBV18,.,.,TRBJ2-4,TGTGCCAGCTCACCTGGGATTTCGACTGGGGGGTTCGCCATTCAGTACTTC,CASSPGISTGGFAIQYF
TRBV7-2,TRBD1,.,TRBJ1-1,TGTGCCAGCAGCAGACACCGGGACAGCTATGAAGCTTTCTTT,CASSRHRDSYEAFF
TRBV4-2,.,.,TRBJ1-3,TGTGCCAGCAGCAACGGATTGCGGGGCCGAACTGGAAACACCATATATTTT,CASSNGLRGRTGNTIYF
TRBV4-1,.,few,TRBJ1-3,TGCGCCAGCAGCCAAGGAGGGGCAGGGACGGACACCATATATTTT,CASSQGGAGTDTIYF
TRBV11-3,.,.,TRBJ2-1,TGTGCCAGCAGCTTAGGTTGGGCCCCGTACAATGAGCAGTTCTTC,CASSLGWAPYNEQFF
TRBV6-5,TRBD1,.,TRBJ1-4,TGTGCCAGCACTCCGGGACAGTTTAGTGAAAAACTGTTTTTT,CASTPGQFSEKLFF
TRBV18,.,.,TRBJ1-2,TGTGCCAGCTCACCCTTGTATTATGGCTACACCTTC,CASSPLYYGYTF
TRBV10-3,TRBD1,few,TRBJ1-4,TGTGCCATCAGTTTTGACAGGGGTGATGAAAAACTGTTTTTT,CAISFDRGDEKLFF
TRBV20-1,TRBD2,.,TRBJ2-1,TGCAGTGCTAGTCCCTATCTAGCGGGAGGCCTCCGCTCCTACAATGAGCAGTTCTTC,CSASPYLAGGLRSYNEQFF
TRBV7-9,.,.,TRBJ1-2,TGTGCCAGCAGCTCGCCCGACTTTTTACAAAGGGACTATGGCTACACCTTC,CASSSPDFLQRDYGYTF
TRBV11-1,.,.,TRBJ1-1,TGTGCCAGCAGCTTAGAGCTGGGGACTGAAGCTTTCTTT,CASSLELGTEAFF
TRBV4-2,.,.,TRBJ1-6,TGTGCCAGCAGCCAAGATAGGGTGAGGGCACCCCTCCACTTT,CASSQDRVRAPLHF
TRBV15,.,.,TRBJ1-3,TGTGCCACCAGCGTTAATGTGGGAACCTCTGGAAACACCATATATTTT,CATSVNVGTSGNTIYF
TRBV15,TRBD1,.,TRBJ2-3,TGTGCCACCAGCTGGGACAGGGCTGGTACAGATACGCAGTATTTT,CATSWDRAGTDTQYF
TRBV19,.,.,TRBJ2-7,TGTGCCAGTAGTATAAACTGGAGCTACGAGCAGTACTTC,CASSINWSYEQYF
TRBV11-2,TRBD1,.,TRBJ2-7,TGTGCCAGCAGCGCTATGGACAGGGGTAACGAGCAGTACTTC,CASSAMDRGNEQYF
TRBV25-1,TRBD1,.,TRBJ2-2,TGTGCCACCAACTCGGACAGGGACACCGGGGAGCTGTTTTTT,CATNSDRDTGELFF